Listed below are T cell receptor beta chains from one sample, sequenced in a study of chemoradiotherapy in HPV16-positive cancers. TCRdb keeps only in-frame clones here, not all; method: immunoSEQ multiplex PCR. The sample yields 40,000 or so clones, around 82% seen once. The material was blood, obtained from a patient who underwent chemoradiotherapy. The receptor set was obtained from a human donor with HPV-associated anogenital cancer. The CDR3 runs from the conserved cysteine through the conserved F or W. The D gene is left open where the match is weak. Part of the rows lack a size; the others show once, few, many or a class for expanded clones.

cdr3_length j_call d_call v_call clone_size cdr3_nt cdr3_aa
16 TRBJ2-5 TRBD2 TRBV5-4 . TGTGCCAGCAGCTTGGGGGGTAGCGGGGCGCAAGAGACCCAGTACTTC CASSLGGSGAQETQYF
15 TRBJ2-7 TRBD2 TRBV11-2 . TGTGCCAGCAGCATAGGGACTAGCGGTCTCTACGAGCAGTACTTC CASSIGTSGLYEQYF
13 TRBJ1-1 . TRBV6-5 . TGTGCCAGCACCCGGACCGGGAACACTGAAGCTTTCTTT CASTRTGNTEAFF
13 TRBJ1-5 . TRBV6-4 . TGTGCCAGCAGCCCTGGACCCTATCAGCCCCAGCATTTT CASSPGPYQPQHF
12 TRBJ1-2 . TRBV6-5 few TGTGCCAGCTCGGGGGTCACGGATGGCTACACCTTC CASSGVTDGYTF
16 TRBJ2-5 TRBD2 TRBV5-1 once TGCGCCAGCAGCTCCTGGGGAACTAGCGGGGGAGAGACCCAGTACTTC CASSSWGTSGGETQYF
13 TRBJ2-7 . TRBV4-1 . TGCGCCAGCAGCCACCCAAACGTAGACGAGCAGTACTTC CASSHPNVDEQYF
15 TRBJ2-5 TRBD1 TRBV15 . TGTGCCACCAGCAGAGACTTGACAGGGAAAGAGACCCAGTACTTC CATSRDLTGKETQYF
15 TRBJ1-3 . TRBV11-3 . TGTGCCAGCAGCTTAGACCTGGGTTTAAGGAACACCATATATTTT CASSLDLGLRNTIYF
15 TRBJ2-7 . TRBV18 . TGTGCCAGCTCACCTGACCCAATTCCGACCTACGAGCAGTACTTC CASSPDPIPTYEQYF
15 TRBJ1-1 . TRBV30 . TGTGCCTGGAGTCCGTTGAGAGTAGGGAACACTGAAGCTTTCTTT CAWSPLRVGNTEAFF
15 TRBJ1-3 . TRBV9 . TGTGCCAGCAGCCCCCTTGGGGGGGCTGGAAACACCATATATTTT CASSPLGGAGNTIYF
14 TRBJ2-1 . TRBV30 . TGTGCCTGGAATGGTCAGGGGCATTGGAATGAGCAGTTCTTC CAWNGQGHWNEQFF
17 TRBJ2-5 . TRBV5-1 . TGCGCCAGCAGCTTGGGGCAGGGCCCCTTGTACCAAGAGACCCAGTACTTC CASSLGQGPLYQETQYF
14 TRBJ1-1 . TRBV5-1 . TGCGCCAGCAGCTTGGTGGGAATGAACACTGAAGCTTTCTTT CASSLVGMNTEAFF
17 TRBJ2-7 . TRBV27 . TGTGCCAGCAATCCGACCGCCGGGACGGACAGCTCCTACGAGCAGTACTTC CASNPTAGTDSSYEQYF
15 TRBJ2-7 TRBD2 TRBV13 . TGTGCCAGCAGCTTTCGGGGGGTCACCCTGGGGGAGCAGTACTTC CASSFRGVTLGEQYF
14 TRBJ1-1 . TRBV30 . TGTGCCTGGAGTTATCACTCGGTGGCAACTGAAGCTTTCTTT CAWSYHSVATEAFF
15 TRBJ1-1 . TRBV19 . TGTGCCAGTAGTATATTAGGACAGCTGAACACTGAAGCTTTCTTT CASSILGQLNTEAFF
16 TRBJ2-3 TRBD2 TRBV7-3 . TGTGCCAGCAGCTTACAATCCGGGGGGGCTGCAGATACGCAGTATTTT CASSLQSGGAADTQYF
14 TRBJ2-1 TRBD1 TRBV5-4 . TGTGCCAGCAGCTTCAGGACAGGGGTGGATGAGCAGTTCTTC CASSFRTGVDEQFF
15 TRBJ2-7 . TRBV6-5 . TGTGCCAGCAGTCACGGGACACCCAACTTCTACGAGCAGTACTTC CASSHGTPNFYEQYF
15 TRBJ2-5 TRBD1 TRBV5-6 . TGTGCCAGCAGCTTGGCGCGACAGGGGAAAGAGACCCAGTACTTC CASSLARQGKETQYF
15 TRBJ2-7 TRBD2 TRBV9 . TGTGCCAGCAGCGTCGGACTAGCGGGTTCCTACGAGCAGTACTTC CASSVGLAGSYEQYF
13 TRBJ1-1 . TRBV19 few TGTGCCAGTAGTATTATTCTGAACACTGAAGCTTTCTTT CASSIILNTEAFF
13 TRBJ1-5 . TRBV4-3 . TGCGCCAGCAGCCAAGATCAAAGTCAGCCCCAGCATTTT CASSQDQSQPQHF
14 TRBJ2-1 . TRBV2 . TGTGCCAGTCACCTACAGGGTGGAACAAATGAGCAGTTCTTC CASHLQGGTNEQFF
14 TRBJ2-3 . TRBV7-3 . TGTGCCAGCAGCTTAAATTCTGGGACAGATACGCAGTATTTT CASSLNSGTDTQYF
14 TRBJ2-7 TRBD1 TRBV4-1 once TGCGCCAGCAGCCCCGGACAGGGGGCCTACGAGCAGTACTTC CASSPGQGAYEQYF
15 TRBJ1-3 . TRBV13 . TGTGCCAGCAGCCACGAGGGGGTCTCTGGAAACACCATATATTTT CASSHEGVSGNTIYF
13 TRBJ1-2 TRBD1 TRBV5-3 . TGTGCCAGAAGCTCCCCAGGGGGAAGGGGCTACACCTTC CARSSPGGRGYTF
13 TRBJ1-1 . TRBV4-3 . TGCGCCAGCAGCTTGGACCGGGGGGCTGAAGCTTTCTTT CASSLDRGAEAFF
13 TRBJ1-4 TRBD1 TRBV10-3 . TGTGCCATCAGCCGGGACAGTAATGAAAAACTGTTTTTT CAISRDSNEKLFF
14 TRBJ1-4 . TRBV5-5 . TGTGCCAGCAGCGGAGCACCGGGGGATGAAAAACTGTTTTTT CASSGAPGDEKLFF
15 TRBJ2-1 TRBD2 TRBV7-3 . TGTGCCAGCAGCTGGGGACTAGCGGGGGGCAATGAGCAGTTCTTC CASSWGLAGGNEQFF
15 TRBJ1-5 . TRBV6-1 few TGTGCCAGCAGAGGAATAGTACAGGGTTGGCAGCCCCAGCATTTT CASRGIVQGWQPQHF
16 TRBJ2-1 . TRBV5-1 . TGCGCCAGCAGCTTGACTGGGGTTGGCCCCTACAATGAGCAGTTCTTC CASSLTGVGPYNEQFF
17 TRBJ2-2 TRBD2 TRBV7-3 . TGTGCCAGCAGCGAAGGAGGCGCGGGGGGCCGTCCTGGGGAGCTGTTTTTT CASSEGGAGGRPGELFF
13 TRBJ1-2 TRBD1 TRBV25-1 . TGTGCCAGCAGTATGACAGGGATGTCTGGCTACACCTTC CASSMTGMSGYTF
13 TRBJ2-1 . TRBV2 . TGTGCCAGCAGGGACAGCTCCTACAATGAGCAGTTCTTC CASRDSSYNEQFF
15 TRBJ1-3 TRBD1 TRBV5-1 . TGCGCCAGCAGCTTGTTTGGGACAGAGGAAAACACCATATATTTT CASSLFGTEENTIYF
18 TRBJ2-2 . TRBV4-1 . TGCGCCAGCAGCCGGACATCGGACAGCACCAAATTCGGCGGGGAGCTGTTTTTT CASSRTSDSTKFGGELFF
15 TRBJ1-4 TRBD1 TRBV5-1 . TGCGCCAGCAGCCCACCGGGACAGGGTTTTGAAAAACTGTTTTTT CASSPPGQGFEKLFF
17 TRBJ1-3 . TRBV9 . TGTGCCAGCAGCGTAGCGGGGGAGGGAAGCTCTGGAAACACCATATATTTT CASSVAGEGSSGNTIYF
16 TRBJ2-7 . TRBV6-5 . TGTGCCAGCAGTTACGGCGGTACCCGAAGCTCCTACGAGCAGTACTTC CASSYGGTRSSYEQYF
15 TRBJ2-3 . TRBV11-3 . TGTGCCAGCAGCATCGGCAGGACAGCCACAGATACGCAGTATTTT CASSIGRTATDTQYF
16 TRBJ2-1 . TRBV7-2 . TGTGCCAGCAGCTTAAGGTTTCGTTGGCTGGGGAATGAGCAGTTCTTC CASSLRFRWLGNEQFF
17 TRBJ2-3 TRBD2 TRBV4-1 . TGCGCCAGCAGCCAGACTACGACTAGCGGGGGTAAAGATACGCAGTATTTT CASSQTTTSGGKDTQYF
16 TRBJ2-2 . TRBV5-1 . TGCGCCAGCAGCTTGTTAGCAGGGACGGTGACCGGGGAGCTGTTTTTT CASSLLAGTVTGELFF